This T cell receptor beta chain was profiled in a study of response to subunit inactivated influenza vaccine. Worth noting for this clonotype: The target antigen is unknown.

Study results and limitations: Each seasonal influenza vaccination recruits few new T cells, the authors suggested.

TCRdb re-derived calls from the RT-PCR reads in MiXCR, one entry per CDR3 protein. The table lists about 520,000 distinct CDR3 sequences, approximately 6.9% of them singletons. Sequences were derived from PBMCs from blood, sampled less than 30 months after vaccination. This TCR was recovered from a man aged 50 to 69 who received an inactivated influenza vaccine.

The CDR3 is CASGEETQYF. The CDR3 DNA sequence: TGTGCCAGCGGCGAAGAGACCCAGTACTTC. The chain has TRBV9 and TRBJ2-5; D is unclear. V shed 7 bases and J shed 3 bases, with 4 bases lying between them. Germline loops: CDR1 SGDLS, CDR2 YYNGEE. There are 10 residues in the CDR3. The full variable domain, in which reference TRBV9 and TRBJ2-5 provide the parts outside the CDR3, is DSGVTQTPKHLITATGQRVTLRCSPRSGDLSVYWYQQSLDQGLQFLIQYYNGEERAKGNILERFSAQQFPDLHSELNLSSLELGDSALYFCASGEETQYFGPGTRLLVL.